This T cell receptor (beta chain) was observed in a study of human T cells and chemical hapten exposure. Across the study: Per-sample TCR yield variability stemmed mainly from small pooled library volume differences. Study conclusions and caveats: Sensitizing to DPC left TCRs with a frequency above 1 in 1000 unaltered.

Indicated time point: patch test 2, 6 weeks after DPC sensitization. Noted treatment: therapeutic diphenylcyclopropenone sensitization with weekly scalp DPC. Non-pregnant alopecia patients aged 18 to 70, suitable for DPC therapy. What the library attached to individual cDNA molecules were unique molecular identifiers. TCRdb analysed the RACE reads with MiXCR anew, one entry per CDR3 protein. The sample records some 84,000 distinct CDR3 sequences, around 9.3% being singletons. Regarding this clonotype: No antigen is known for it.

The sequenced sample was whole blood, obtained in connection with sensitization to the hapten diphenylcyclopropenone (DPC). This clonotype originated in a woman aged 50 to 65 with alopecia areata. Some clones in this sample may be carry-over from other donors' samples.

The CDR3 sequence is CSVDGILTDLNEQFF. The DNA of the CDR3 is TGCAGCGTTGACGGAATTTTAACCGACCTCAATGAGCAGTTCTTC. J is TRBJ2-1 and V is TRBV29-1, with unresolved D. CDR1 SQVTM and CDR2 ANQGSEA come from the germline V gene. The CDR3 is made up of 15 amino acids. V was trimmed by 3 bases and J by 6 bases, leaving 18 bases between them.